Following are 10 T cell receptor beta chains from one sample sequenced in a study of blood T cell repertoires in COVID-19. Libraries were prepared by immunoSEQ multiplex PCR; TCRdb keeps only in-frame clonotypes and omits some of them. Here the sample spans 200,000 to 250,000 clones, around 90% being singletons. Sequences were obtained from peripheral blood. Every receptor here comes from a woman aged 70-85 years with active or convalescent COVID-19.

CDR3 sequence (DNA): TGTGCCAGCCGGGACAGGGGCACCATTTTCTCTGGAAACACCATATATTTT. Translated: CASRDRGTIFSGNTIYF. The rearrangement joins TRBV11-2 to TRBJ1-3, with 10 bases lining up with TRBD1. CDR1 is SGHAT and CDR2 is FQNNGV in the germline V gene. The CDR3 has 17 residues. Losses at the gene ends were 8 bases for V and 0 bases for J; bases not matched to a gene: 10. Full variable domain (rest looked up from reference TRBV11-2 and TRBJ1-3): EAGVAQSPRYKIIEKRQSVAFWCNPISGHATLYWYQQILGQGPKLLIQFQNNGVVDDSQLPKDRFSAERLKGVDSTLKIQPAKLEDSAVYLCASRDRGTIFSGNTIYFGEGSWLTVV.

The chain combines TRBV19 with TRBJ1-3, with D hard to call. With 3 bases removed from V and 0 bases from J, the gap between germline ends came to 6 bases. CDR1 and CDR2 (germline): LNHDA, SQIVND (reference sequence). This CDR3 region has 14 residues. Written as DNA, the CDR3 is TGTGCCAGTAGTATCCCTACCTCTGGAAACACCATATATTTT. It is translated as CASSIPTSGNTIYF.

This clone was counted a single time. J is TRBJ2-7 and V is TRBV5-5, with a possible D match to TRBD2 (5 bases). V gave up 0 bases and J gave up 5 bases, with 9 bases separating them. The germline V gene encodes CDR1 SGHKS and CDR2 YYEKEE (reference sequence). CDR3 size: 13 residues. CDR3 in amino acids: CASSLVPGNEQYF. Here the CDR3 DNA reads TGTGCCAGCAGCTTGGTTCCCGGGAACGAGCAGTACTTC.

The rearrangement joins TRBV12-3 or TRBV12-4 to TRBJ1-1, with D unresolved. The CDR3 totals 12 residues. Trimming shortened V by 8 bases and J by 1 base, and 8 bases separated the two germline ends. Here the CDR3 reads CASGVGNTEAFF. In nucleotides, the CDR3 is TGTGCCAGCGGAGTGGGGAACACTGAAGCTTTCTTT.

The gene calls are TRBV4-3 and TRBJ2-7; D might be TRBD2 (5 bases). Trimming left V 0 bases short and J 1 base short, with 10 bases between. This CDR3 contains 15 residues. Germline lookup yields CDR1 LGHNA and CDR2 YSLEER. The CDR3 DNA is TGCGCCAGCAGCCAAGAAGAGGGTGGATCCTACGAGCAGTACTTC. Protein sequence: CASSQEEGGSYEQYF.

The chain recombines TRBV6-4 with TRBJ2-3; tentatively, D is TRBD2 (6 bases). Trimming removed 0 bases at V and 6 bases at J, with 13 bases between. The CDR3 consists of 15 residues. Germline lookup yields CDR1 MRHNA and CDR2 SNTAGT. CDR3 protein: CASSDSAGGWDTQYF. The CDR3, as DNA: TGTGCCAGCAGTGACTCAGCCGGAGGGTGGGATACGCAGTATTTT.

The CDR3 sequence: CASSLGVGGFTEAFF. Here the CDR3 DNA reads TGTGCCAGCAGCTTAGGAGTGGGGGGGTTTACTGAAGCTTTCTTT. The rearrangement joins TRBV11-2 to TRBJ1-1; tentative D call: TRBD1 (5 bases). The V end lost 1 base, the J end lost 5 bases, and 14 bases lay between the germline ends. The CDR3 has 15 amino acids. Looked up from germline, CDR1 is SGHAT and CDR2 is FQNNGV.

The chain combines TRBV10-3 with TRBJ1-1; no definite D call. The germline CDR1 and CDR2 sequences are ENHRY and SYGVKD. The CDR3 runs to 16 residues. V gave up 2 bases and J gave up 6 bases, with 19 bases separating them. CDR3 region: CAISEGRVRRSAEAFF. In nucleotides, the CDR3 is TGTGCCATCAGTGAGGGGCGGGTTCGGCGGTCGGCTGAAGCTTTCTTT.

The V and J genes are TRBV11-2 and TRBJ1-4; 8 bases align to TRBD1. CDR3 length equals 15 residues. V shed 1 base, J shed 4 bases, and the junction held 2 bases outside the gene matches. Germline V gives CDR1 SGHAT, CDR2 FQNNGV. CDR3 in DNA: TGTGCCAGCAGCTTAGGACAGGGGTTTAATGAAAAACTGTTTTTT. Its translation is CASSLGQGFNEKLFF.

In its sample, this clone was seen a few times. The CDR3 sequence is CASSLSGADTQYF. The CDR3 DNA sequence: TGTGCCAGCAGCTTGTCCGGGGCAGATACGCAGTATTTT. This chain joins TRBV5-6 and TRBJ2-3, with D possibly being TRBD2 (5 bases). This CDR3 comprises 13 residues. CDR1 is SGHDT and CDR2 is YYEEEE in the germline V gene. Trimming removed 1 base at V and 4 bases at J, with 7 bases between.